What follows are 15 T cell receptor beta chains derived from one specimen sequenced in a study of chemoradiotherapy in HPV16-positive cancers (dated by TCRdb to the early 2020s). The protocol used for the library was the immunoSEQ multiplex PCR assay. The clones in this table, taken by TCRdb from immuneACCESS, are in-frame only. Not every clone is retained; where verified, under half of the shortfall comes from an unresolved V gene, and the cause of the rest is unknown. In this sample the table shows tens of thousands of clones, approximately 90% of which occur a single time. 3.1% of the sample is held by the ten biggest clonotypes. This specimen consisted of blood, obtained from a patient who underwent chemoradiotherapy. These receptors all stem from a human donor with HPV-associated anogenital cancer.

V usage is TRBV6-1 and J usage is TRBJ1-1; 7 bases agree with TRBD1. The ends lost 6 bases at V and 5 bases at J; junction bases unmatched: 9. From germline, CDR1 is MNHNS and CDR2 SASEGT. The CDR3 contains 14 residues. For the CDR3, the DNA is TGTGCCAGCAGCCTACAGGGGCGGGTGACTGAAGCTTTCTTT. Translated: CASSLQGRVTEAFF.

The CDR3 nucleotides read TGTGCCGGATTTTCGCCGGGAAACACCATATATTTT. Amino acids: CAGFSPGNTIYF. The V and J genes are TRBV5-7 and TRBJ1-3, with D uncertain. TRBV5-7 is an open reading frame whose function is uncertain. The CDR3 is 12 residues long. V was trimmed by 10 bases and J by 4 bases, leaving 12 bases between them.

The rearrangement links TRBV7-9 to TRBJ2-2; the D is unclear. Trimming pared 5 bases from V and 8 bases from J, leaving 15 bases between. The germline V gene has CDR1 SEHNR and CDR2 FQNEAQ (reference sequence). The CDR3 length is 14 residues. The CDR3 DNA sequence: TGTGCCAGCAGCCCGTCTGGGCCCCAAGGGGAGCTGTTTTTT. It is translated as CASSPSGPQGELFF.

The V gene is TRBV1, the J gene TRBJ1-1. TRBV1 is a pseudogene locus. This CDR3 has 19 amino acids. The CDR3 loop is CTSSPTIGRNESFNTEAFF. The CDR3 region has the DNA TGCACCAGCAGTCCTACCATTGGACGCAACGAGTCTTTTAACACTGAAGCTTTCTTT.

The CDR3 spells CASSLADRGLTEAFF. DNA for the CDR3: TGTGCCAGCAGCTTGGCGGACAGGGGGCTTACTGAAGCTTTCTTT. The chain joins TRBV5-4 to TRBJ1-1; 11 nucleotides match TRBD1. The CDR3 contains 15 residues. V dropped 0 bases and J dropped 5; count of bases not matched to a gene: 3. CDR1 is SGHNT, CDR2 YYREEE, per germline (reference sequence). Filled out from reference TRBV5-4 and TRBJ1-1, the complete variable domain reads ETGVTQSPTHLIKTRGQQVTLRCSSQSGHNTVSWYQQALGQGPQFIFQYYREEENGRGNFPPRFSGLQFPNYSSELNVNALELDDSALYLCASSLADRGLTEAFFGQGTRLTVV.

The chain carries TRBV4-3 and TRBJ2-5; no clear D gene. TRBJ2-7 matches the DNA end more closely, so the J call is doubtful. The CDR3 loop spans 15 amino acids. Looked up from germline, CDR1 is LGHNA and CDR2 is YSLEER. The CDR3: CASSQDKGIGYEQYF. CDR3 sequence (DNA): TGCGCCAGCAGCCAAGATAAGGGTATCGGCTACGAGCAGTACTTC.

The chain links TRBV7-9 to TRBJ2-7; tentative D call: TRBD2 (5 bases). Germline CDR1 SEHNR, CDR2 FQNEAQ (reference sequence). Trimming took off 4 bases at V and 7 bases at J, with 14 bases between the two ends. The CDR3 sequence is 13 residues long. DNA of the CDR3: TGTGCCAGCAGCTCTCTGACGATAGCGGAGCAGTACTTC. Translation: CASSSLTIAEQYF. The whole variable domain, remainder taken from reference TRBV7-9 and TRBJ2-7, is DTGVSQNPRHKITKRGQNVTFRCDPISEHNRLYWYRQTLGQGPEFLTYFQNEAQLEKSRLLSDRFSAERPKGSFSTLEIQRTEQGDSAMYLCASSSLTIAEQYFGPGTRLTVT.

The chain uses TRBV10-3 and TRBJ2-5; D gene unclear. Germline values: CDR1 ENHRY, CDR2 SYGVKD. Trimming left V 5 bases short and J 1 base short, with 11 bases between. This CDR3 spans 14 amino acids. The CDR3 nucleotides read TGTGCCATCAGTTCTCCTCCCACCCAAGAGACCCAGTACTTC. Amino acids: CAISSPPTQETQYF.

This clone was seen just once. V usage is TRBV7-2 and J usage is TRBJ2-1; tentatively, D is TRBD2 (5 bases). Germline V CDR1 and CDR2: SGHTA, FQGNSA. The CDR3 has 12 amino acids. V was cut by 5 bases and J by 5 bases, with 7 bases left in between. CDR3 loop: CASSLLDNEQFF. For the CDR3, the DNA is TGTGCCAGCAGCCTACTAGACAATGAGCAGTTCTTC.

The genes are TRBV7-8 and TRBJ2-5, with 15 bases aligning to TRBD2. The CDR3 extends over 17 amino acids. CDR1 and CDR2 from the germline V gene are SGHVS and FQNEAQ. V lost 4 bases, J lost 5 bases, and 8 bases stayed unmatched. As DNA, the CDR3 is TGTGCCAGCAGCTCCACCGGGACTAGCGGGGGGTGGGAGACCCAGTACTTC. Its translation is CASSSTGTSGGWETQYF.

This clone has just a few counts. The DNA of the CDR3 is TGTGCCAGTAGTATCCGCGAGGGGTCGGGCTATGGCTACACCTTC. Translating gives CASSIREGSGYGYTF. This sequence joins TRBV19 and TRBJ1-2; a possible D gene is TRBD1 (5 bases). CDR1 and CDR2 (germline): LNHDA, SQIVND (reference sequence). The CDR3 totals 15 residues. Trimming removed 3 bases at V and 4 bases at J, with 15 bases between. The variable domain in full, with the rest retrieved from reference TRBV19 and TRBJ1-2, is DGGITQSPKYLFRKEGQNVTLSCEQNLNHDAMYWYRQDPGQGLRLIYYSQIVNDFQKGDIAEGYSVSREKKESFPLTVTSAQKNPTAFYLCASSIREGSGYGYTFGSGTRLTVV.

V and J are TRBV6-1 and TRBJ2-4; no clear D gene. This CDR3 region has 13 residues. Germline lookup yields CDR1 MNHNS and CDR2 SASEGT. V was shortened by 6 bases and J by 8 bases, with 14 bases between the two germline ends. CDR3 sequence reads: CASRADRNDIQYF. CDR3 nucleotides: TGTGCCAGCAGGGCAGACCGAAACGACATTCAGTACTTC.

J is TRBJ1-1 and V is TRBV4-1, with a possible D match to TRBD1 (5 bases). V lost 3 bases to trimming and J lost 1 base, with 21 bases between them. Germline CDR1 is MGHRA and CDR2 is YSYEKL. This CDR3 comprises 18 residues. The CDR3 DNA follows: TGCGCCAGCAGCCATGAATTGACCTCGGGACGGAGGAACACTGAAGCTTTCTTT. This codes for CASSHELTSGRRNTEAFF.

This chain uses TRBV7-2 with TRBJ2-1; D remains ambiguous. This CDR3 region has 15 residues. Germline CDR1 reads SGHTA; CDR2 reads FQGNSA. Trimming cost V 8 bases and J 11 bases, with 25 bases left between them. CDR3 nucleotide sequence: TGTGCCAGCGAAATAGGCGGCCTCGGCTCCGGCCAGCAGTTCTTC. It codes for CASEIGGLGSGQQFF.

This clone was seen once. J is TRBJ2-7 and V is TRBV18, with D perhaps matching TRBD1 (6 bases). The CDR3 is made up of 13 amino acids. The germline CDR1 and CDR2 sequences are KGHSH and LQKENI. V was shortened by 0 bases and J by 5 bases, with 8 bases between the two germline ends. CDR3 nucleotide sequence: TGTGCCAGCTCACCACCGGCAGGGGACGAGCAGTACTTC. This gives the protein CASSPPAGDEQYF.